What follows are 22 T cell receptor beta chains derived from one specimen sequenced in a study of T cell responses to AZD1222 COVID-19 vaccine. Generated by immunoSEQ multiplex PCR, the TCRdb table keeps only in-frame clones and is missing some. The sample gives 80,000 or so clones, approximately 85% of which show up once; 5% is in the top ten. Sequencing was performed on peripheral blood, taken on day 0 of MenACWY control vaccination. Receptors were obtained from an adult in good health.

The chain joins TRBV6-2 or TRBV6-3 to TRBJ1-5; 9 bases fit TRBD1. The V gene's germline CDR1 is MNHEY and CDR2 SVGEGT. V lost 6 bases to trimming and J lost 7 bases; unmatched junction nucleotides: 7. The CDR3 has 14 residues. CDR3 nucleotides: TGTGCCAGCAGCATACAGGGGGCGGGACAGCCCCAGCATTTT. The encoded protein is CASSIQGAGQPQHF.

This sequence joins TRBV11-2 and TRBJ2-2; D may match TRBD1 or TRBD2 (6 bases each). V was pared by 5 bases and J by 4 bases, with 17 bases between. The germline V gene encodes CDR1 SGHAT and CDR2 FQNNGV. The CDR3 consists of 16 residues. In nucleotides, the CDR3 is TGTGCCAGCAGCCGGGGGCAGGGGAGTGGCACCGGGGAGCTGTTTTTT. Amino acid sequence: CASSRGQGSGTGELFF.

This chain uses TRBV10-1 with TRBJ2-1; D is perhaps TRBD1 (5 bases). The CDR3 loop spans 13 amino acids. Germline V gives CDR1 WNHNN, CDR2 SYGVQD (reference sequence). Deletions cut 6 bases from V and 2 bases from J, with 8 bases between. CDR3 DNA sequence: TGCGCCAGCAGGGGGCCCACCTACAATGAGCAGTTCTTC. It specifies CASRGPTYNEQFF.

The V call is TRBV27, the J call TRBJ1-1; 7 bases fit TRBD1. Unmatched junction bases numbered 1, after V lost 3 bases and J lost 6 bases. Germline assignment: CDR1 MNHEY and CDR2 SMNVEV (reference sequence). The CDR3 contains 12 residues. DNA for the CDR3: TGTGCCAGCAGTTTTCAGGGGGCTGAAGCTTTCTTT. Protein: CASSFQGAEAFF.

CDR3 nucleotides: TGCGCCAGCAGGATGTTAGCGGGGGAAAACACAGATACGCAGTATTTT. Its translation is CASRMLAGENTDTQYF. The chain joins TRBV5-1 to TRBJ2-3, with TRBD2 matching over 9 bases. The V gene's germline CDR1 is SGHRS and CDR2 YFSETQ. V dropped 5 bases and J dropped 2; count of bases not matched to a gene: 9. This CDR3 spans 16 amino acids.

The J gene is TRBJ2-7, the V gene TRBV5-5; D unclear. The V and J ends lost 0 bases and 2 bases respectively, with 9 bases between them. In germline, CDR1 is SGHKS, CDR2 YYEKEE (reference sequence). This CDR3 is built from 14 residues. The CDR3 region has the DNA TGTGCCAGCAGCTTGGGTCACGGCCCCTACGAGCAGTACTTC. Residues: CASSLGHGPYEQYF.

The CDR3: CASSLGGATNEKLFF. CDR3 coding DNA: TGCGCCAGCAGCTTGGGAGGGGCAACTAATGAAAAACTGTTTTTT. This chain uses TRBV5-1 with TRBJ1-4; D perhaps matches TRBD1 (5 bases). The CDR3 is 15 residues long. CDR1 is SGHRS and CDR2 is YFSETQ in the germline V gene. V was cut by 0 bases and J by 0 bases, with 6 bases left in between.

This chain joins TRBV27 and TRBJ2-1; 13 positions match TRBD2. This CDR3 region has 15 residues. Germline CDR1 and CDR2: MNHEY and SMNVEV (reference sequence). With V trimmed by 4 bases and J by 5 bases, 2 bases remained unmatched. The CDR3 bases are TGTGCCAGCAGTTCGGGACTAGCGGGGAACAATGAGCAGTTCTTC. It codes for CASSSGLAGNNEQFF.

The rearrangement joins TRBV6-5 to TRBJ1-5; D possibly corresponds to TRBD1 (6 bases). Germline CDR1 reads MNHEY; CDR2 reads SVGAGI. V lost 2 bases, J lost 4 bases, and 9 bases lay in between. The CDR3 is made up of 14 amino acids. The CDR3 loop reads CASSYRTVNQPQHF. The DNA of the CDR3 is TGTGCCAGCAGTTACCGGACAGTTAATCAGCCCCAGCATTTT.

The CDR3 sequence: CASSPLPGHTTDTQYF. The CDR3 nucleotides read TGTGCCAGCTCACCACTTCCGGGACACACCACAGATACGCAGTATTTT. The J gene is TRBJ2-3, the V gene TRBV18, with TRBD1 as a possible D gene (6 bases). V shed 1 base and J shed 2 bases, with 13 bases lying between them. Germline CDR1 is KGHSH and CDR2 is LQKENI. The CDR3 covers 16 residues.

The CDR3 coding sequence is TGTGCCAGCAGTAAGGGAAGGTATGGCTACACCTTC. It specifies CASSKGRYGYTF. V is TRBV12-3 or TRBV12-4 and J is TRBJ1-2; no firm D call. This CDR3 has 12 amino acids. V lost 5 bases to trimming and J lost 5 bases, with 9 bases between them.

The rearrangement joins TRBV20-1 to TRBJ2-1, with D perhaps matching TRBD1 (6 bases). Trimming cost V 5 bases and J 0 bases, with 11 bases left between them. Germline loops: CDR1 DFQATT, CDR2 SNEGSKA (reference sequence). CDR3 length: 14 amino acids. CDR3 loop: CSARGQPSYNEQFF. In DNA form, the CDR3 reads TGCAGTGCTCGTGGACAGCCCTCCTACAATGAGCAGTTCTTC.

This clone was recorded only once. The V gene is TRBV18, the J gene TRBJ2-5, with 10 bases that match TRBD2. The germline V gene encodes CDR1 KGHSH and CDR2 LQKENI. The CDR3 has 17 amino acids. Trimming cost V 0 bases and J 4 bases; bases outside gene matches: 8. The CDR3 DNA reads as TGTGCCAGCTCACCACCTAATAGCGGGGGGATCCGAGAGACCCAGTACTTC. It codes for CASSPPNSGGIRETQYF.

V and J are TRBV19 and TRBJ1-2; weak D call: TRBD1 (6 bases). Germline V gene data show CDR1 as LNHDA and CDR2 as SQIVND (reference sequence). V was trimmed by 7 bases and J by 6 bases, leaving 21 bases between them. CDR3 length equals 15 residues. In DNA form, the CDR3 reads TGTGCCAGTACCATCCACCCTCCTGGACAGAATGGCTACACCTTC. This codes for CASTIHPPGQNGYTF.

This clone was found a few times. The J gene is TRBJ2-7, the V gene TRBV5-6; 7 positions match TRBD1. The CDR3 covers 14 residues. Germline V gene sequence: CDR1 SGHDT, CDR2 YYEEEE. Trimming took 5 bases from V and 0 from J; bases not matched to a gene: 5. Here the CDR3 DNA reads TGTGCCAGCAGAAACTGGGACAGCTCCTACGAGCAGTACTTC. Translating it yields CASRNWDSSYEQYF.

This clone was recorded only once. V is TRBV9 and J is TRBJ1-1; D is perhaps TRBD1 (5 bases). This CDR3 comprises 16 residues. Germline CDR1 reads SGDLS; CDR2 reads YYNGEE. V dropped 0 bases and J dropped 4 bases, with 16 bases sitting between them. CDR3 DNA sequence: TGTGCCAGCAGCGTAGACGGAGGGAGGGGTGGCACTGAAGCTTTCTTT. This codes for CASSVDGGRGGTEAFF.

The gene calls are TRBV6-2 or TRBV6-3 and TRBJ2-5; 10 nucleotides align to TRBD2. J was trimmed by 0 bases and V by 2 bases; bases with no gene match: 6. Germline V CDR1 and CDR2: MNHEY, SVGEGT. This CDR3 spans 17 amino acids. The CDR3 spells CASSYASGGLYQETQYF. CDR3 nucleotide sequence: TGTGCCAGCAGTTACGCTAGCGGGGGCCTCTACCAAGAGACCCAGTACTTC.

The rearrangement joins TRBV3-1 (or the pseudogene TRBV3-2) to TRBJ2-1; 9 bases line up with TRBD2. Germline values: CDR1 LGHDT, CDR2 YNNKEL (reference sequence). This CDR3 has 16 amino acids. Losses at the gene ends were 3 bases for V and 0 bases for J; bases not matched to a gene: 3. CDR3 in DNA: TGTGCCAGCAGCCACAGAGCGGGGGGCTCCTACAATGAGCAGTTCTTC. Translation gives CASSHRAGGSYNEQFF.

Notes on this clone: Other nucleotide sequences from this sample produce the same CDR3. The V gene is TRBV5-1, the J gene TRBJ2-5; 7 nucleotides agree with TRBD2. The CDR3 totals 14 residues. V was clipped by 0 bases and J by 2 bases; unmatched bases: 1. From germline, CDR1 is SGHRS and CDR2 YFSETQ. Written as DNA, the CDR3 is TGCGCCAGCAGCTTGGTGGGGGGGCAAGAGACCCAGTACTTC. Its protein is CASSLVGGQETQYF.

The chain is built from TRBV9 and TRBJ2-2; D tentatively fits TRBD1 or TRBD2 (5 bases each). V was shortened by 1 base and J by 7 bases, with 11 bases between the two germline ends. Looked up from germline, CDR1 is SGDLS and CDR2 is YYNGEE. The CDR3 consists of 14 residues. The CDR3 sequence: CASSVRGTDGELFF. DNA for the CDR3: TGTGCCAGCAGCGTAAGAGGGACGGACGGGGAGCTGTTTTTT.

This clone appeared a few times. This chain links TRBV4-3 with TRBJ2-7; the D gene is possibly TRBD1 (6 bases). This CDR3 spans 13 amino acids. CDR1 and CDR2 (germline): LGHNA, YSLEER. The V end was cut by 3 bases, the J end by 5 bases, with 11 bases between. CDR3 region: CASSHEPGDEQYF. CDR3 nucleotides: TGCGCCAGCAGCCATGAACCAGGGGACGAGCAGTACTTC.

This clone was picked up one time. This chain joins TRBV2 and TRBJ2-5; possible D gene TRBD1, 6 bases. V was clipped by 6 bases and J by 0 bases, with 14 bases between them. Germline V lookup: CDR1 SNHLY, CDR2 FYNNEI. This CDR3 has 15 amino acids. CDR3 in amino acids: CASSGQTTYQETQYF. CDR3 nucleotide sequence: TGTGCCAGCAGCGGACAGACCACGTACCAAGAGACCCAGTACTTC.